This T cell receptor (beta chain) is from a study of early T cells in non-severe SARS-CoV-2 infection. On the study more broadly: Alpha and beta chains were unpaired, from unsorted whole-blood bulk RNA. Points from the study as a whole: Comparison of clonotypes with VDJdb favored anti-spike CD8 responses while missing private and CD4 specificities.

The V gene's germline CDR1 is ENHRY and CDR2 SYGVKD. V dropped 8 bases and J dropped 2 bases, with 9 bases sitting between them. The CDR3 extends over 12 amino acids. This clonotype was observed a handful of times. The antigen remains undetermined. Researchers tagged individual cDNA molecules with unique molecular identifiers. MiXCR, run by TCRdb on the 5' RACE reads, gives a single entry per CDR3 protein. The table has about 83,000 distinct CDR3 sequences, about 13% seen once. The source material was whole blood. The genes are TRBV10-3 and TRBJ1-2; possibly TRBD1 for D (5 bases). This clonotype originated in an adult who was a healthcare worker with PCR-confirmed SARS-CoV-2 infection or an uninfected control (not recorded which). The CDR3 DNA sequence: TGTGCCATCTCCGGGGCCAACTATGGCTACACCTTC. Translating gives CAISGANYGYTF.